The clone carrying this T cell receptor (beta chain) showed up just a few times. The antigen is unknown. The CDR3 runs to 15 residues. The germline V gene has CDR1 SGHAT and CDR2 FQNNGV. Germline trimming cut 5 bases from V and 4 bases from J; bases unmatched to any gene: 7. These data belong to a study of OX40 agonist ivuxolimab in advanced cancers. As for the study in general: The dose of intravenous ivuxolimab that patients received every 2 weeks ranged from 0.01 to 10 mg/kg.

Measured with immunoSEQ multiplex PCR; TCRdb has only the in-frame clones, and not every one. Among 25,000 to 30,000 clones, around 80% were seen once, and the ten largest hold about 29%. The study's findings and limits: Individuals who were partial responders at 0.1-3.0 mg/kg had clonal expansion that ranked among the lowest.

The J gene is TRBJ2-1, the V gene TRBV11-2, with 8 bases matching TRBD1. The sample in question was CD4+ or CD8+ T cells sorted from blood, obtained in a trial of the OX40 agonist ivuxolimab. This receptor was obtained from an adult with an advanced solid tumor such as melanoma, head and neck, liver or kidney cancer. The CDR3 DNA sequence: TGTGCCAGCAGCCCTAGGACAGGGAATTACAATGAGCAGTTCTTC. This translates into CASSPRTGNYNEQFF.